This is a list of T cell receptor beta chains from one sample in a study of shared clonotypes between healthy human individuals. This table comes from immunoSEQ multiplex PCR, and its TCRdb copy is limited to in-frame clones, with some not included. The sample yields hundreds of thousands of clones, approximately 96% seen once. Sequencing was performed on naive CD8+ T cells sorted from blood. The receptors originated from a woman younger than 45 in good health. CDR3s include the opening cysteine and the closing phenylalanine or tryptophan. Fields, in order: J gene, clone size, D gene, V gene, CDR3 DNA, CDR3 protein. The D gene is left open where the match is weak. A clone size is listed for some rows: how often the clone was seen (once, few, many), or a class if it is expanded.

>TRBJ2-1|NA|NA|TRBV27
TGTGCCAGCACCCCGCTGGACAGGGAGGGGGAGCAGTTCTTC
CASTPLDREGEQFF
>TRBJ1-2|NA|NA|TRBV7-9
TGTGCCAGCAGCTTATTAACCGGCGGGGATGGCTATGGCTACACCTTC
CASSLLTGGDGYGYTF
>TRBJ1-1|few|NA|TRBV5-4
TGTGCCAGCAGCTTGGCGGGGGATTGGACTGAAGCTTTCTTT
CASSLAGDWTEAFF
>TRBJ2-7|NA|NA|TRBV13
TGTGCCAGCAGCTCGTCGGACACTCAAACCTACGAGCAGTACTTC
CASSSSDTQTYEQYF
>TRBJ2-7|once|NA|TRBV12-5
TGTGCTAGTGGTTTGGTGGGGGGAAGGTACGAGCAGTACTTC
CASGLVGGRYEQYF
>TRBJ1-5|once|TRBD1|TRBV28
TGTGCCAGCAGTTTAACAGGGGGCCAGCCCCAGCATTTT
CASSLTGGQPQHF
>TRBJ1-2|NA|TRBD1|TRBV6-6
TGTGCCAGCGGACAGGGTGACGGCTATGGCTACACCTTC
CASGQGDGYGYTF
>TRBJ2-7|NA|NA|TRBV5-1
TGCGCCAGCAGCTTGGAGACAGATAGTACCTACGAGCAGTACTTC
CASSLETDSTYEQYF
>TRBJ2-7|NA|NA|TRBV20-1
TGCAGTGCTAAACGCTACGAGCAGTACTTC
CSAKRYEQYF
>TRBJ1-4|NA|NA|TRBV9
TGTGCCAGCAGCCCAGGAGAAGGGAGGCCCGCCGAAAAACTGTTTTTT
CASSPGEGRPAEKLFF
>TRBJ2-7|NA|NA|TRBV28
TGTGCCAGCAGTTTGGCAGGGGAATACGAGCAGTACTTC
CASSLAGEYEQYF
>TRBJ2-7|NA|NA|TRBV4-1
TGCGCCAGCAGCCAAGATACAGAGTCCTACGAGCAGTACTTC
CASSQDTESYEQYF
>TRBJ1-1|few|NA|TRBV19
TGTGCCAGTAGTATAGGAAACACTGAAGCTTTCTTT
CASSIGNTEAFF
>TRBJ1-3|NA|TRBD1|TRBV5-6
TGTGCCAGCAGATCCGGGACAGGAGGTAGAGCCTCTGGAAACACCATATATTTT
CASRSGTGGRASGNTIYF
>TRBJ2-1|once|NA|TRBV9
TGTGCCAGCAGCGTAGCTATCCGACCGGGGGATGAGCAGTTCTTC
CASSVAIRPGDEQFF
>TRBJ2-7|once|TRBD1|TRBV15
TGTGCCACCACTCTTCAACGCACAGGGGGCACGGGCGAGCAGTACTTC
CATTLQRTGGTGEQYF
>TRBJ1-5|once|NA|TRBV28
TGTGCCAGCAGGCGCATTTTGGAGGACACCTATAGCAATCAGCCCCAGCATTTT
CASRRILEDTYSNQPQHF